This is a list of T cell receptor beta chains from one sample in a study of blood T cells in healthy people across ages. TCRdb itself ran the 5' RACE reads through MiXCR, one entry per CDR3 protein. The sample records approximately 1,100,000 distinct CDR3 sequences, more than 35% being singletons. The source material was blood. The receptors originated from a woman in her fifties or sixties in good health. Both conserved end residues are part of each CDR3. A D gene is named only where the DNA matches it firmly. Where a row states a size, it is once, few, many or the class of an expanded clone; other rows omit it.

j_call cdr3_length clone_size d_call v_call cdr3_nt cdr3_aa
TRBJ2-5 16 - - TRBV7-2 TGTGCCAGCAGCTTAGACATGAATCAGGGAAGGGAGACCCAGTACTTC CASSLDMNQGRETQYF
TRBJ1-1 15 few - TRBV14 TGTGCCAGCAGCCAAGTTGGAGGGAACTCCCATGAAGCTTTCTTT CASSQVGGNSHEAFF
TRBJ2-3 14 - - TRBV25-1 TGTGCCAGCAGTGAATATATGGACACAGATACGCAGTATTTT CASSEYMDTDTQYF
TRBJ2-1 15 few - TRBV20-1 TGCAGTGCTAGAGGGTTCCGGGAGTCGGTTAATGAGCAGTTCTTC CSARGFRESVNEQFF
TRBJ1-2 12 - - TRBV20-1 TGCAGTGCTAGCCGGGACAAAAATGGCTACACCTTC CSASRDKNGYTF
TRBJ1-4 14 - - TRBV6-5 TGTGCCAGCAGTTACAGGGTTTCTAATGAAAAACTGTTTTTT CASSYRVSNEKLFF
TRBJ2-1 14 few - TRBV6-2/TRBV6-3 TGTGCCAGCAGTGCAATGGGACTTGGAAATGAGCAGTTCTTC CASSAMGLGNEQFF
TRBJ1-2 16 few - TRBV27 TGTGCCAGCAGTCCCGGGGTTACCGCAGCTAACTATGGCTACACCTTC CASSPGVTAANYGYTF
TRBJ2-7 14 few - TRBV9 TGTGCCAGCAGCGCGGACAGCCTGACCTACGAGCAGTACTTC CASSADSLTYEQYF
TRBJ2-2 13 few - TRBV5-1 TGCGCCAGCAGCTCTCCGAAGGCAGGGGAGCTGTTTTTT CASSSPKAGELFF
TRBJ2-5 15 once - TRBV28 TGTGCCAGCAGTTTGGGCGGGACTCAACAAGAGGCCCAGTACTTC CASSLGGTQQEAQYF
TRBJ2-4 12 many - TRBV13 TGTGCCAGCAGCTTAGGGGAAAACATTCAGTACTTC CASSLGENIQYF
TRBJ2-5 14 - - TRBV5-4 TGTGCCAGCAGCTTGGATGGGGGAAGCGAGACCCAGTACTTC CASSLDGGSETQYF
TRBJ2-3 11 - TRBD1 TRBV29-1 TGCACCATATCCAGGGGGGATACGCAGTATTTT CTISRGDTQYF
TRBJ2-7 15 - - TRBV10-3 TGTGCCATCAGTGACGAAGGGGCATGGGGGCGCGAGCAGTACTTC CAISDEGAWGREQYF
TRBJ2-7 16 - - TRBV5-1 TGCGCCAGCAGCTTGGAATGGGTGGGACCCGGGCACGAGCAGTACTTC CASSLEWVGPGHEQYF
TRBJ2-1 15 - TRBD2 TRBV29-1 TGCAGCGTTCCCCTAGCGGGAGGGCCATGGGATGAGCAGTTCTTC CSVPLAGGPWDEQFF
TRBJ2-3 15 many TRBD1 TRBV29-1 TGCAGCGTGCCCCGGGGACAGGGGATCACAGATACGCAGTATTTT CSVPRGQGITDTQYF
TRBJ2-5 12 few - TRBV15 TGTGCCACCAGCAGAGATGGCCGGGAGCAGTACTTC CATSRDGREQYF
TRBJ1-1 16 many TRBD1 TRBV25-1 TGTGCCAGCAGTGAGGGTTCGGGGACAGGGGTTACTGAAGCTTTCTTT CASSEGSGTGVTEAFF
TRBJ2-6 16 - - TRBV11-2 TGTGCCAGCAGCTTAGTTCGGGTGTCTGGGGCCAACGTCCTGACTTTC CASSLVRVSGANVLTF
TRBJ2-3 15 - TRBD2 TRBV4-1 TGCGCCAGCAGCCAAACTACCGGGAGGGCCGATACGCAGTATTTT CASSQTTGRADTQYF
TRBJ2-1 14 once - TRBV10-3 TGTGCCATCAGTGAGTCAGTCAGCTACAATGAGCAGTTCTTC CAISESVSYNEQFF
TRBJ2-2 15 few - TRBV7-2 TGTGCCAGCAGCTTAAGACGGGTGAACACCGGGGAGCTGTTTTTT CASSLRRVNTGELFF
TRBJ1-2 16 few - TRBV7-2 TGTGCCAGCAGTTTAAGACCCGAGGGGGGCCGCTATGGCTACACCTTC CASSLRPEGGRYGYTF
TRBJ1-1 18 - - TRBV5-1 TGCGCCAGCAGCTTGGGGGTACGGCTGGTCAGCCAGAACACTGAAGCTTTCTTT CASSLGVRLVSQNTEAFF
TRBJ2-3 17 few - TRBV9 TGTGCCAGCAGCGTAGAGGGCTCCCAGCGGAACACAGATACGCAGTATTTT CASSVEGSQRNTDTQYF
TRBJ2-7 15 few - TRBV15 TGTGCCACCAGCAGAGACTCGGACAGTTCCTACGAGCAGTACTTC CATSRDSDSSYEQYF
TRBJ1-2 14 - TRBD1 TRBV6-1 TGTGCCAGCAGCAACACAGGGGGCGCCCATGGCTACACCTTC CASSNTGGAHGYTF
TRBJ2-1 15 few TRBD2 TRBV6-5 TGTGCCAGCAGTCCCCGGGGACTAGCGAACAATGAGCAGTTCTTC CASSPRGLANNEQFF
TRBJ2-7 12 few - TRBV12-3/TRBV12-4 TGTGCCAGCAGTTTAGAGCCAACCAGTGTGTACTTC CASSLEPTSVYF
TRBJ2-3 15 - - TRBV2 TGTGCCAGCATAGCACCGGGGGCGCAGGCAGATACGCAGTATTTT CASIAPGAQADTQYF
TRBJ2-5 14 few - TRBV9 TGTGCCAGCAGCGTAGTGCCGGAGCAAGAGACCCAGTACTTC CASSVVPEQETQYF
TRBJ1-4 17 many - TRBV6-6 TGTGCCAGCAGTTACTCACCGGGTCCGCCAACTAATGAAAAACTGTTTTTT CASSYSPGPPTNEKLFF
TRBJ2-5 14 - TRBD2 TRBV9 TGTGCCAGCAGCGTAGGAGCGGGAGGGGAGACCCAGTACTTC CASSVGAGGETQYF
TRBJ2-2 12 few - TRBV12-3/TRBV12-4 TGTGCCAGCAGCTTCGAGGTCGGGGAGCTGTTTTTT CASSFEVGELFF
TRBJ2-1 15 few TRBD2 TRBV7-8 TGTGCCAGCGGCGAACGGACTAGCGGGAACAATGAGCAGTTCTTC CASGERTSGNNEQFF
TRBJ2-1 15 - TRBD2 TRBV14 TGTGCCAGCAGCCAACGGTCGCTAGCGGGAGCTGAGCAGTTCTTC CASSQRSLAGAEQFF
TRBJ2-5 16 many - TRBV5-1 TGCGCCAGCAGCTTGGTTGGTAGGGGCGATACGGAGACCCAGTACTTC CASSLVGRGDTETQYF
TRBJ1-1 16 - - TRBV18 TGTGCCAGCTCACGGTTAGGTGGGAATGCCCGTACTGAAGCTTTCTTT CASSRLGGNARTEAFF
TRBJ2-7 13 once - TRBV20-1 TGCAGTGCTAGCTACAGGGGAGGCGGCGAGCAGTACTTC CSASYRGGGEQYF
TRBJ2-7 14 - TRBD1 TRBV6-1 TGTGCCAGCAGAGGGACAGTTGAGGCCTACGAGCAGTACTTC CASRGTVEAYEQYF
TRBJ2-5 16 many - TRBV20-1 TGCAGTGCTAGAGATCGCCCGGGTCTGGGGCAAGAGACCCAGTACTTC CSARDRPGLGQETQYF
TRBJ2-3 17 few TRBD2 TRBV4-1 TGCGCCAGCAGCCAGGACCTTACTAGCGGGAGTTTCGATACGCAGTATTTT CASSQDLTSGSFDTQYF
TRBJ2-1 17 few - TRBV4-1 TGCGCCAGCAGCCAAGCTCTACGGGGGAGCTCCTACAATGAGCAGTTCTTC CASSQALRGSSYNEQFF
TRBJ2-7 11 - TRBD2 TRBV6-1 TGTGCCAGCATCGGGAGGGGGGTTGAGTTCTTC CASIGRGVEFF
TRBJ2-4 18 - TRBD2 TRBV7-2 TGTGCCAGCAGCTGGCCCGTGCGGGGAGGGGCAGGCAAAAACATTCAGTACTTC CASSWPVRGGAGKNIQYF
TRBJ2-7 18 - TRBD2 TRBV14 TGTGCCAGCAGCCAAGGTGGGGGACTAGCGGGAGGTACCTACGAGCAGTACTTC CASSQGGGLAGGTYEQYF
TRBJ2-4 17 - - TRBV29-1 TGCAGCGTTGTAGTTAGGTGGGCGGGATCGGGGAACGACATTCAGTACTTC CSVVVRWAGSGNDIQYF
TRBJ1-5 11 few - TRBV29-1 TGCAGCGCCGGTCGGGATCAGCCCCAGCATTTT CSAGRDQPQHF
TRBJ1-5 13 few - TRBV28 TGTGCCAGCAGTCCAGACAAGATTCAGCCCCAGCATTTT CASSPDKIQPQHF
TRBJ1-4 14 - TRBD1 TRBV12-3/TRBV12-4 TGTGCCGTTTCAAGGGGACAGCTAAATGAAAAACTGTTTTTT CAVSRGQLNEKLFF
TRBJ1-2 15 few - TRBV4-1 TGCGCCAGCAGCCAAGGGGCAGCCACTAACTATGGCTACACCTTC CASSQGAATNYGYTF
TRBJ1-5 16 - TRBD1 TRBV27 TGTGCCAGCAGTCGGACAGGGGGCTGGAGCAATCAGCCCCAGCATTTT CASSRTGGWSNQPQHF
TRBJ2-1 15 once TRBD2 TRBV29-1 TGCAGCGTTGAAAGGGCGGCGGGAGTGGGGAATGAGCAGTTCTTC CSVERAAGVGNEQFF
TRBJ2-1 15 - - TRBV20-1 TGCAGTGCAGGTATCGGGATTAGCTCCTACAATGAGCAGTTCTTC CSAGIGISSYNEQFF
TRBJ2-1 22 few TRBD2 TRBV15 TGTGCCACCAGCAGCACCAGGGCCCTCCCGGGACTAGCGGGTCGCCGATACAATGAGCAGTTCTTC CATSSTRALPGLAGRRYNEQFF
TRBJ2-1 12 - - TRBV27 TGTGCCAGCAGTCCACCGTCAGGTGCGCAGTTCTTC CASSPPSGAQFF
TRBJ2-7 14 few - TRBV10-2 TGCGCCAGCAGTTGGGCAGGAACCTCCTACGAGCAGTACTTC CASSWAGTSYEQYF
TRBJ1-5 16 - - TRBV12-3/TRBV12-4 TGTGCCAGCAGTTTAGCCGCTACCGGCAGTAGTCAGCCCCAGCATTTT CASSLAATGSSQPQHF